What follows describes a single T cell receptor (beta chain). What it recognizes is unknown. The CDR3 spans 13 residues. In germline, CDR1 is SEHNR, CDR2 FQNEAQ (reference sequence). The record originates from a study of graft-versus-host responses after intestinal transplantation. Overall study: Transplants given to recipients were multivisceral, liver-intestinal, or isolated intestinal. Following induction with anti-thymocyte globulin, all recipients were given tacrolimus and steroids for around three years.

Only in-frame clones appear in the TCRdb table, and some are missing; sequencing was by immunoSEQ multiplex PCR. The sample contains about 71,000 clones, roughly 94% of which appear only once. Study-wide results and caveats: The highest levels of circulating GvH clones went along with early declines in HvG clones after transplant. Researchers found GvH clones in recipient marrow, and some showed up first in ileum or blood.

The chain is built from TRBV7-9 and TRBJ2-5, with D unresolved. TRBJ2-7 matches the DNA end more closely, so the J call is doubtful. This sample comprised unstimulated CD8+ T cells sorted from spleen or lymph node cells, obtained before intestinal transplant. The receptor was derived from a human donor who received an intestinal transplant. The CDR3 protein is CASSLPGTYEQYF. DNA for the CDR3: TGTGCCAGCAGCTTGCCAGGCACCTACGAGCAGTACTTC.